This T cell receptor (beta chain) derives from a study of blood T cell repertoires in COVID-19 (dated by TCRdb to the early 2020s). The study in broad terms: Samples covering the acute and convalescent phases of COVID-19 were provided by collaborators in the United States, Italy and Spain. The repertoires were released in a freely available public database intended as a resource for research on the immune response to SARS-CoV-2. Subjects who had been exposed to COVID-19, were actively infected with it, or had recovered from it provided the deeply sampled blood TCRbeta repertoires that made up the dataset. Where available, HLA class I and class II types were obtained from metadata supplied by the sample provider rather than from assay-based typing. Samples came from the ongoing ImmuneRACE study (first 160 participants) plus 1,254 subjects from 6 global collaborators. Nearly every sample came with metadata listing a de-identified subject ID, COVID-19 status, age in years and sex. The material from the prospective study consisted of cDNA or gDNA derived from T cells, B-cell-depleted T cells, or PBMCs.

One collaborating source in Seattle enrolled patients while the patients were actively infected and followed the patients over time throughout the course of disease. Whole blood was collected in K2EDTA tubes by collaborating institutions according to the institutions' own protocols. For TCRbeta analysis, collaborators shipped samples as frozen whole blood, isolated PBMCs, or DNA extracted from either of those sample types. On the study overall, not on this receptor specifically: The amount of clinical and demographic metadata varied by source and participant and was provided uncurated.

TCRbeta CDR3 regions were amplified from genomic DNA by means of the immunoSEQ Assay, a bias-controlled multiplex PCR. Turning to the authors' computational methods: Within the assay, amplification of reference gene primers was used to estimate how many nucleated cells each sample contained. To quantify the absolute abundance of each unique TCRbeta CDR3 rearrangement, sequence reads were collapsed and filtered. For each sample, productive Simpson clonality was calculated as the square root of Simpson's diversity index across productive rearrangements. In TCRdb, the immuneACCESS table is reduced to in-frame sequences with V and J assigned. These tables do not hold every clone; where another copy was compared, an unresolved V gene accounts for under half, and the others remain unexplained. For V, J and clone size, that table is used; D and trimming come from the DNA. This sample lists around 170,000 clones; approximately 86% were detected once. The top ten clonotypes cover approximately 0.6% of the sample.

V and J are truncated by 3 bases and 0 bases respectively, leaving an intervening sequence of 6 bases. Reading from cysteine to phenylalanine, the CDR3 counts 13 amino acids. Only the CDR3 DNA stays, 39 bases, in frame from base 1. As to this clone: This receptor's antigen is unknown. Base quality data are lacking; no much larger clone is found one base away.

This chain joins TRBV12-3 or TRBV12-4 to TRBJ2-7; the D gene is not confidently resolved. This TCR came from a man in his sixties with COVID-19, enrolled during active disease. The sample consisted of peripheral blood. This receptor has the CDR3 CASSFPDSYEQYF. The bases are TGTGCCAGCAGTTTTCCAGACTCCTACGAGCAGTACTTC.